The 18 T cell receptor beta chains reported below all come from one sample, sequenced in a study of T cells in localized non-small cell lung cancer. Generated by immunoSEQ multiplex PCR, the TCRdb table keeps only in-frame clones and is missing some. Among just over 20,000 clones listed, about four fifths were seen once. The sample in question was peripheral blood, obtained before any cancer treatment. These receptors were collected from a man aged 35-69 years with stage I lung adenocarcinoma.

The V gene is TRBV15, the J gene TRBJ2-5; perhaps TRBD1 as D (5 bases). Germline CDR1 and CDR2: LNHNV and YYDKDF (reference sequence). The V end was cut by 3 bases, the J end by 4 bases, with 15 bases between. CDR3 size: 15 residues. The CDR3 nucleotides read TGTGCCACCAGCAGGACTCCAGGGTTGGGAGAGACCCAGTACTTC. Translating gives CATSRTPGLGETQYF.

This clone was detected a few times. J is TRBJ1-6 and V is TRBV5-1; tentatively, D is TRBD1 (5 bases). The CDR3 spans 14 residues. V lost 0 bases and J 9 bases, leaving 10 bases between the germline ends. Germline CDR1 reads SGHRS; CDR2 reads YFSETQ. The CDR3 region is CASSLVRGSSPLHF. CDR3 DNA: TGCGCCAGCAGCTTGGTGAGGGGAAGTTCACCCCTCCACTTT. The variable domain in full, with the rest retrieved from reference TRBV5-1 and TRBJ1-6, is KAGVTQTPRYLIKTRGQQVTLSCSPISGHRSVSWYQQTPGQGLQFLFEYFSETQRNKGNFPGRFSGRQFSNSRSEMNVSTLELGDSALYLCASSLVRGSSPLHFGNGTRLTVT.

This chain uses TRBV28 with TRBJ1-2; D call uncertain. Germline assignment: CDR1 MDHEN and CDR2 SYDVKM. The CDR3 totals 14 residues. V was pared by 0 bases and J by 6 bases, with 11 bases between. The CDR3 DNA follows: TGTGCCAGCAGTTTATGGGAAGAGCTTCATGGCTACACCTTC. This gives the protein CASSLWEELHGYTF.

The V gene is TRBV7-2, the J gene TRBJ2-3; D not resolved. The germline V and J ends were trimmed by 5 bases and 1 base, with 10 bases remaining between them. The CDR3 sequence is 14 residues long. Germline V gives CDR1 SGHTA, CDR2 FQGNSA. The CDR3 region has the DNA TGTGCCAGCAGCCACGGTGGCGGCACAGATACGCAGTATTTT. Its translation is CASSHGGGTDTQYF.

This clone occurred once. The CDR3 sequence: CASSLDNYGYTF. Written as DNA, the CDR3 is TGTGCCAGCAGCTTGGACAACTATGGCTACACCTTC. J is TRBJ1-2 and V is TRBV5-5; no clear D. V was shortened by 0 bases and J by 2 bases, with 2 bases between the two germline ends. Germline V gives CDR1 SGHKS, CDR2 YYEKEE (reference sequence). The CDR3 covers 12 residues.

A single count supports this clone. V and J are TRBV10-2 and TRBJ2-5; 7 positions match TRBD2. V shed 7 bases and J 5 bases; nucleotides not matched to a gene: 4. The germline V gene has CDR1 WSHSY and CDR2 SAAADI. The CDR3 has 12 amino acids. The CDR3 loop is CASIGSGETQYF. CDR3 in DNA: TGCGCCAGCATAGGTAGCGGGGAGACCCAGTACTTC.

The chain carries TRBV27 and TRBJ2-5; 12 nucleotides line up with TRBD1. V was clipped by 1 base and J by 5 bases; unmatched bases: 5. CDR1 is MNHEY, CDR2 SMNVEV, per germline (reference sequence). The CDR3 length is 16 residues. CDR3 loop: CASSLWGTGGYETQYF. The CDR3 DNA reads TGTGCCAGCAGTTTATGGGGGACAGGGGGCTATGAGACCCAGTACTTC.

The gene calls are TRBV5-1 and TRBJ1-4; 9 bases align to TRBD1. Trimming cost V 3 bases and J 3 bases; bases outside gene matches: 3. This CDR3 is 15 amino acids long. Germline V gene sequence: CDR1 SGHRS, CDR2 YFSETQ. CDR3: CASSYTGGPNEKLFF. As DNA, the CDR3 is TGCGCCAGCAGCTATACAGGGGGCCCTAATGAAAAACTGTTTTTT.

CDR3 DNA: TGCGCCAGCAGCCCTACTGACAGGGAAGGGACCCAGTACTTC. This sequence encodes CASSPTDREGTQYF. This chain links TRBV5-1 with TRBJ2-5, with 7 bases lining up with TRBD1. Germline-derived CDR1 and CDR2 are SGHRS and YFSETQ. This CDR3 is 14 amino acids long. With 4 bases clipped from V and 7 bases from J, the junction kept 10 bases outside the gene matches. The full variable domain, its missing parts supplied by reference TRBV5-1 and TRBJ2-5, is KAGVTQTPRYLIKTRGQQVTLSCSPISGHRSVSWYQQTPGQGLQFLFEYFSETQRNKGNFPGRFSGRQFSNSRSEMNVSTLELGDSALYLCASSPTDREGTQYFGPGTRLLVL.

The chain uses TRBV7-9 and TRBJ2-7; D is tentatively TRBD1 or TRBD2 (6 bases each). This CDR3 is 14 amino acids long. In germline, CDR1 is SEHNR, CDR2 FQNEAQ (reference sequence). The V gene lost 5 bases and the J gene lost 6 bases, with 17 bases spanning the gap. The CDR3 sequence is CASSRRVGGAEQYF. The DNA of the CDR3 is TGTGCCAGCAGCCGGAGAGTGGGGGGCGCCGAGCAGTACTTC.

The chain has TRBV11-2 and TRBJ2-2, with 7 bases aligning to TRBD2. Germline loops: CDR1 SGHAT, CDR2 FQNNGV. V shed 1 base and J 6 bases; nucleotides not matched to a gene: 5. The CDR3 has 15 residues. The DNA of the CDR3 is TGTGCCAGCAGCTTAGTCGCTAGCGGACCCGGGGAGCTGTTTTTT. Translating gives CASSLVASGPGELFF.

V gene TRBV5-4 combines with J gene TRBJ1-2; possible D gene TRBD1, 5 bases. The germline V gene has CDR1 SGHNT and CDR2 YYREEE (reference sequence). The CDR3 length is 15 residues. The V end lost 0 bases, the J end lost 0 bases, and 9 bases lay between the germline ends. CDR3 sequence reads: CASSLVAGTNYGYTF. In nucleotides, the CDR3 is TGTGCCAGCAGCTTGGTGGCAGGGACTAACTATGGCTACACCTTC. Complete variable domain (other parts from reference TRBV5-4 and TRBJ1-2): ETGVTQSPTHLIKTRGQQVTLRCSSQSGHNTVSWYQQALGQGPQFIFQYYREEENGRGNFPPRFSGLQFPNYSSELNVNALELDDSALYLCASSLVAGTNYGYTFGSGTRLTVV.

The chain links TRBV7-2 to TRBJ2-5, with D perhaps TRBD1 or TRBD2 (5 bases each). The germline V and J ends were trimmed by 1 base and 4 bases, with 7 bases remaining between them. This CDR3 has 13 residues. Germline V gene lookup returns CDR1 SGHTA and CDR2 FQGNSA. The CDR3, as DNA: TGTGCCAGCAGCTTAGTTGGGGGAGAGACCCAGTACTTC. Its protein product is CASSLVGGETQYF.

CDR3 DNA: TGTGCCAGCAGTTTACGAGGGCTTCGGGGCTACACCTTC. Residues: CASSLRGLRGYTF. This chain joins TRBV27 and TRBJ1-2; D is unclear. V was trimmed by 2 bases and J by 8 bases, leaving 12 bases between them. Per germline, CDR1 MNHEY and CDR2 SMNVEV (reference sequence). The CDR3 has 13 amino acids.

This chain links TRBV15 with TRBJ2-2, with 9 positions matching TRBD1. The V and J ends lost 4 bases and 6 bases, in that order; junction bases with no gene match: 3. The CDR3 contains 14 residues. CDR1 is LNHNV and CDR2 is YYDKDF in the germline V gene (reference sequence). The CDR3 sequence: CATSKRTGAGELFF. The CDR3 DNA follows: TGTGCCACCAGCAAAAGGACAGGGGCCGGGGAGCTGTTTTTT.

The rearrangement links TRBV7-3 to TRBJ2-5; D is perhaps TRBD1 or TRBD2 (5 bases each). Trimming took off 5 bases at V and 5 bases at J, with 12 bases between the two ends. This CDR3 has 13 amino acids. In germline, CDR1 is SGHTA, CDR2 FQGTGA. DNA for the CDR3: TGTGCCAGCAGCCCAGACGAGGGGGAGACCCAGTACTTC. This sequence encodes CASSPDEGETQYF.

Regarding this clone: Likely a read error: the CDR3 ends without its conserved phenylalanine or tryptophan. The DNA is omitted, as the CDR3 cannot be located on it reliably, and the CDR3 follows TCRdb's listing. This chain joins TRBV23-1 and TRBJ1-1. TRBV23-1 is annotated as an ORF whose role is uncertain. With termini counted, the CDR3 has 9 amino acids. The CDR3 protein is CNRGDQKLS.

The table lists this clone with a few counts. The chain uses TRBV5-1 and TRBJ2-2; 10 bases are a match to TRBD2. This CDR3 has 14 residues. V dropped 4 bases and J dropped 6; count of bases not matched to a gene: 3. Germline CDR1 and CDR2: SGHRS and YFSETQ. The CDR3, as DNA: TGCGCCAGCAGCAAGGGACTAGCGTCCGGGGAGCTGTTTTTT. Its protein product is CASSKGLASGELFF. Based on the CDR3 plus reference TRBV5-1 and TRBJ2-2, the full variable domain is KAGVTQTPRYLIKTRGQQVTLSCSPISGHRSVSWYQQTPGQGLQFLFEYFSETQRNKGNFPGRFSGRQFSNSRSEMNVSTLELGDSALYLCASSKGLASGELFFGEGSRLTVL.